This is a list of T cell receptor beta chains from one sample in a study of shared clonotypes between healthy human individuals. Libraries were prepared by immunoSEQ multiplex PCR; TCRdb keeps only in-frame clonotypes and omits some of them. The table has 800,000 to 1,200,000 clones, 70% to 80% seen once. Material: memory CD4+ T cells from PBMCs. These receptor sequences come from a man between 18 and 35 years old in good health. Some clones in this sample may be carry-over from other donors' samples. CDR3s include the opening cysteine and the closing phenylalanine or tryptophan. D genes are given only for firm matches. Rows give clone size only sometimes, using once, few, many, or a class for an expanded clone.

D gene,CDR3 length,J gene,clone size,V gene,CDR3 DNA,CDR3 protein
TRBD2,14,TRBJ2-1,NA,TRBV5-1,TGCGCCAGCAGCTTGGCTAGCGGGATCATTGAGCAGTTCTTC,CASSLASGIIEQFF
NA,15,TRBJ2-3,NA,TRBV5-1,TGCGCCAGCAGCTTGGGGCCAACTTACACAGATACGCAGTATTTT,CASSLGPTYTDTQYF
TRBD1,18,TRBJ2-1,NA,TRBV27,TGTGCCAGCAGCCCTCCGGGGACAGGGGGCCCGATCTACAATGAGCAGTTCTTC,CASSPPGTGGPIYNEQFF
TRBD1,16,TRBJ1-1,once,TRBV27,TGTGCCAGCAGTTTAAACCCAGGGGGAATGAACACTGAAGCTTTCTTT,CASSLNPGGMNTEAFF
NA,12,TRBJ1-1,NA,TRBV28,TGTGCCAGCAGTGCCCAGGGGTCTGAAGCTTTCTTT,CASSAQGSEAFF
TRBD2,15,TRBJ2-3,NA,TRBV7-2,TGTGCCAGCAGCCGATGGACTAGCGTCACAGATACGCAGTATTTT,CASSRWTSVTDTQYF
NA,14,TRBJ2-1,NA,TRBV4-3,TGCGCCAGCAGCCGCCGCCTTGGGGTCAATGAGCAGTTCTTC,CASSRRLGVNEQFF
NA,16,TRBJ1-5,NA,TRBV19,TGTGCCAGTAGTATCCTACCGACGGGGGGGAATCAGCCCCAGCATTTT,CASSILPTGGNQPQHF
NA,14,TRBJ2-7,NA,TRBV5-4,TGTGCCAGCAGCTTGTACGGGGGAACCTACGAGCAGTACTTC,CASSLYGGTYEQYF
NA,15,TRBJ1-3,NA,TRBV9,TGTGCCAGCAGCGTAGAGGTGGCAGCAAGAAACACCATATATTTT,CASSVEVAARNTIYF
TRBD2,18,TRBJ2-3,NA,TRBV5-1,TGCGCCAGCAGCTCGAGCAACCTAGCGGGAGTGGGCACAGATACGCAGTATTTT,CASSSSNLAGVGTDTQYF
NA,12,TRBJ2-7,NA,TRBV5-4,TGTGCCAGCAGCCTTGGGACGGGCGAGCAGTACTTC,CASSLGTGEQYF
TRBD2,18,TRBJ2-1,NA,TRBV2,TGTGCCAGCAGTACTTCATGGACATTTGGAGCTAGCGGTAATGAGCAGTTCTTC,CASSTSWTFGASGNEQFF
TRBD1,16,TRBJ2-2,NA,TRBV5-1,TGCGCCAGCAGCTCCTCGGGACAGGAGCCCGTCGGGGAGCTGTTTTTT,CASSSSGQEPVGELFF
NA,12,TRBJ1-1,NA,TRBV28,TGTGCCAGCGGGTGGGGGGACACTGAAGCTTTCTTT,CASGWGDTEAFF
TRBD1,15,TRBJ2-1,NA,TRBV5-4,TGTGCCAGCAGCCTTCCCGGGACAGGTATCAATGAGCAGTTCTTC,CASSLPGTGINEQFF
TRBD2,14,TRBJ2-7,NA,TRBV6-5,TGTGCCAGCAGTTACCTAGCGGGAACGCGAGAGCAGTACTTC,CASSYLAGTREQYF
TRBD1,14,TRBJ1-1,few,TRBV18,TGTGCCAGCTCGGAGACAGGGGGCGACACTGAAGCTTTCTTT,CASSETGGDTEAFF
NA,14,TRBJ1-4,NA,TRBV4-2,TGTGCCAGCAGCCAAAAGTGGGGTAATGAAAAACTGTTTTTT,CASSQKWGNEKLFF
TRBD1,17,TRBJ1-5,NA,TRBV2,TGTGCCAGCAGCCCATCCACCGGGACAGGGGACAATCAGCCCCAGCATTTT,CASSPSTGTGDNQPQHF
NA,15,TRBJ1-4,NA,TRBV28,TGTGCCAGCAGGTCTTTAAATACAGCTACTGAAAAACTGTTTTTT,CASRSLNTATEKLFF
NA,13,TRBJ2-7,NA,TRBV28,TGTGCCAGCAGTCCTCCCCCGGGGTACGAGCAGTACTTC,CASSPPPGYEQYF
NA,10,TRBJ2-1,NA,TRBV28,TGTGCCAGCAGTCGGACTGAGCAGTTCTTC,CASSRTEQFF
NA,16,TRBJ1-4,NA,TRBV5-1,TGCGCCAGCAGCTGGAATCCGGGAGGAGGAAATGAAAAACTGTTTTTT,CASSWNPGGGNEKLFF
NA,11,TRBJ2-7,few,TRBV29-1,TGCAGCGTCATGACAGGAAGGGAGCAGTACTTC,CSVMTGREQYF
NA,15,TRBJ1-4,once,TRBV5-1,TGCGCCAGTTCCCTCCAAAGCGGACCTAATGAAAAACTGTTTTTT,CASSLQSGPNEKLFF
TRBD1,13,TRBJ2-5,few,TRBV30,TGTGCCTGGAGCCTAACAGGGGCCGAGACCCAGTACTTC,CAWSLTGAETQYF
NA,15,TRBJ1-4,NA,TRBV2,TGTGCCAGCAGCGTTTTCGGGGCCTATAATGAAAAACTGTTTTTT,CASSVFGAYNEKLFF
TRBD1,13,TRBJ2-7,NA,TRBV29-1,TGCAGCGTCGACAGGGGCGACTCCTACGAGCAGTACTTC,CSVDRGDSYEQYF
TRBD1,15,TRBJ2-1,once,TRBV7-2,TGTGCCAGCAGCTTAGCACAGGGGGCTTACAATGAGCAGTTCTTC,CASSLAQGAYNEQFF
NA,12,TRBJ2-5,once,TRBV28,TGTGCCACCTCTGGGGTCCAAGAGACCCAGTACTTC,CATSGVQETQYF
NA,11,TRBJ2-2,few,TRBV27,TGTGCCAGCAGTGTGGCCGGGGAGCTGTTTTTT,CASSVAGELFF
TRBD1,13,TRBJ2-3,NA,TRBV29-1,TGCAGCGTTGAGGCCAGGGGGACAGATACGCAGTATTTT,CSVEARGTDTQYF
TRBD1,15,TRBJ1-4,NA,TRBV2,TGTGCCAGCAGTCTATACGGGACAGGGAGCGAAAAACTGTTTTTT,CASSLYGTGSEKLFF
TRBD1,18,TRBJ1-5,NA,TRBV7-2,TGTGCCAGCAGCTTATTGACGACCGGGACAGGGGGCAATCAGCCCCAGCATTTT,CASSLLTTGTGGNQPQHF
TRBD2,15,TRBJ2-7,NA,TRBV7-9,TGTGCCAGCAGCTTAGGGACTAGCGGGAGTAACGAGCAGTACTTC,CASSLGTSGSNEQYF
TRBD2,14,TRBJ2-3,NA,TRBV6-6,TGTGCCAGCAGACTAGCGGGTGACACAGATACGCAGTATTTT,CASRLAGDTDTQYF
NA,15,TRBJ1-1,few,TRBV28,TGTGCCAGCAGTCACCCGTCCTCCAAAACCACTGAAGCTTTCTTT,CASSHPSSKTTEAFF
NA,15,TRBJ2-7,NA,TRBV4-1,TGCGCCAGCAGCCAAGGCCCAGGGTCCTTCTACGAGCAGTACTTC,CASSQGPGSFYEQYF
NA,13,TRBJ1-4,NA,TRBV10-2,TGCGCCAGCAGATGGAATACTAATGAAAAACTGTTTTTT,CASRWNTNEKLFF
TRBD2,13,TRBJ2-1,NA,TRBV11-2,TGTGCCAGCAGGTTAGCGGGAGCGGTTGAGCAGTTCTTC,CASRLAGAVEQFF
NA,15,TRBJ2-7,NA,TRBV28,TGTGCCAGCAGCACTGGGGGCGGTAGCTCCTACGAGCAGTACTTC,CASSTGGGSSYEQYF
NA,15,TRBJ1-1,few,TRBV6-5,TGTGCCAGCAGCCCCGCAACGACACGAGGGACTGAAGCTTTCTTT,CASSPATTRGTEAFF
NA,14,TRBJ2-2,NA,TRBV6-1,TGTGCCAGCTATAGGACTGATAACACCGGGGAGCTGTTTTTT,CASYRTDNTGELFF
NA,15,TRBJ2-2,NA,TRBV6-6,TGTGCCAGCAGTTACTCGAAGGTGGGGGCCGGGGAGCTGTTTTTT,CASSYSKVGAGELFF
NA,14,TRBJ2-5,NA,TRBV5-1,TGCGCCAGCAGCTTGGCCGAGATTCAAGAGACCCAGTACTTC,CASSLAEIQETQYF
NA,13,TRBJ1-4,NA,TRBV7-8,TGTGCCAGCAGCATTTCCGCGAGGGAAAAACTGTTTTTT,CASSISAREKLFF
TRBD1,15,TRBJ2-7,NA,TRBV6-5,TGTGCCAGCAGACCCCTAGGACAGGGGGCGAGAGAGCAGTACTTC,CASRPLGQGAREQYF
NA,16,TRBJ1-1,NA,TRBV23-1,TGCGCCAGCAGTCAATCGACGGCCAGAAAAAACACTGAAGCTTTCTTT,CASSQSTARKNTEAFF
NA,14,TRBJ1-1,NA,TRBV7-9,TGTGCCAGCAGCTTTGACCGTTCGAACACTGAAGCTTTCTTT,CASSFDRSNTEAFF
TRBD2,15,TRBJ2-3,NA,TRBV2,TGTGCCAGCAGCAAGGTTGGGGGGGGCACAGATACGCAGTATTTT,CASSKVGGGTDTQYF
TRBD1,12,TRBJ1-1,NA,TRBV29-1,TGCAGCGGGAGACAGGGTGGCACTGAAGCTTTCTTT,CSGRQGGTEAFF
TRBD1,14,TRBJ2-7,NA,TRBV11-1,TGTGCCAGCAGCACCGGGACAGGGTACGGCGAGCAGTACTTC,CASSTGTGYGEQYF
NA,15,TRBJ2-1,NA,TRBV9,TGTGCCAGCAGCGTAGGTCTCTCGGGCGCAGATGAGCAGTTCTTC,CASSVGLSGADEQFF